The 6 T cell receptor beta chains below all came from one sample that was sequenced in a study of cytomegalovirus exposure and HLA in healthy donors. It was with 60 Vbeta and 13 Jbeta primers that the PCR ran. The data were produced by immunoSEQ multiplex PCR, yet TCRdb's version contains in-frame clones alone and is incomplete. Among 150,000 or so clones listed, over 75% were seen once. The sample taken for sequencing was PBMCs. All receptors derive from a woman in her twenties or thirties in good health and CMV-seronegative.

J is TRBJ1-1 and V is TRBV25-1, with a possible D match to TRBD1 (5 bases). V shed 1 base and J shed 2 bases, with 14 bases lying between them. Germline CDR1 reads MGHDK; CDR2 reads SYGVNS. This CDR3 has 16 amino acids. The CDR3 region is CASSEFQGNANTEAFF. The CDR3 nucleotides read TGTGCCAGCAGTGAATTTCAGGGTAACGCTAACACTGAAGCTTTCTTT.

The rearrangement joins TRBV5-6 to TRBJ2-7; 11 positions agree with TRBD2. Unmatched junction bases numbered 8, after V lost 2 bases and J lost 4 bases. The CDR3 covers 16 residues. The germline gives CDR1 SGHDT, CDR2 YYEEEE. The CDR3, as DNA: TGTGCCAGCAGCTTTTGGGGGACTAGCGGTGATTACGAGCAGTACTTC. Translated: CASSFWGTSGDYEQYF.

Note on this clone: The junction differs from germline at one of its ends, possibly a read error. The chain links TRBV5-6 to TRBJ1-2; TRBD1 matches 9 bases. Germline V CDR1 and CDR2: SGHDT, YYEEEE. The CDR3 loop spans 16 amino acids. The CDR3 DNA is TGTGCCAGCAGCTACCCGGGACAGGGAGAAGGCTATGGCTACCCCTTC. Protein: CASSYPGQGEGYGYPF. The variable domain in full, completed from reference TRBV5-6 and TRBJ1-2, reads DAGVTQSPTHLIKTRGQQVTLRCSPKSGHDTVSWYQQALGQGPQFIFQYYEEEERQRGNFPDRFSGHQFPNYSSELNVNALLLGDSALYLCASSYPGQGEGYGYPFGSGTRLTVV.

The V gene is TRBV2, the J gene TRBJ1-2; D remains ambiguous. CDR1 is SNHLY, CDR2 FYNNEI, per germline. Trimming removed 4 bases at V and 3 bases at J, with 9 bases between. The CDR3 consists of 13 residues. The CDR3 sequence: CASSVGGDYGYTF. CDR3 nucleotides: TGTGCCAGCAGTGTTGGCGGCGACTATGGCTACACCTTC.

V is TRBV4-2 and J is TRBJ1-5; TRBD1 is a possible D gene (6 bases). The CDR3 is made up of 15 amino acids. Trimming shortened V by 6 bases and J by 6 bases, and 18 bases separated the two germline ends. The germline V gene has CDR1 LGHNA and CDR2 YNFKEQ. This CDR3 reads CASSPSQRGGQPQHF. CDR3 nucleotides: TGTGCCAGCAGTCCTTCGCAACGAGGGGGTCAGCCCCAGCATTTT.

This clone was seen a single time. The chain links TRBV9 to TRBJ1-1; the match to TRBD1 covers 10 bases. The CDR3 extends over 18 amino acids. V trimming: 3 bases; J trimming: 1 base; junction bases outside the gene matches: 12. The germline gives CDR1 SGDLS, CDR2 YYNGEE. This chain's CDR3 is CASSAPPGQGTPNTEAFF. CDR3 DNA sequence: TGTGCCAGCAGCGCCCCACCGGGACAGGGGACGCCGAACACTGAAGCTTTCTTT.